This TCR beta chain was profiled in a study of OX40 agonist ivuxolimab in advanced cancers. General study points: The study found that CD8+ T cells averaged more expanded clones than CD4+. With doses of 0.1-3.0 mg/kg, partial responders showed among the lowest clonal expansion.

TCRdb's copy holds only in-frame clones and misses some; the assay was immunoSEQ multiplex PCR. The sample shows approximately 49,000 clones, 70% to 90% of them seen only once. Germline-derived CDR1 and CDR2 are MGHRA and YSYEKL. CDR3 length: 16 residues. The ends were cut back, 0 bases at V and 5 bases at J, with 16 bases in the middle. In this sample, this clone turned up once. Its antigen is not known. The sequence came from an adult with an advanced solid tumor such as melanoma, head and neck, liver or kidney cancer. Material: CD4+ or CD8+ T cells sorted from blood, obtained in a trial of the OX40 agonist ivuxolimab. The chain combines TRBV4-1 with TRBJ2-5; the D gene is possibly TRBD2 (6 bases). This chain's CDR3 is CASSQDLGGGSETQYF. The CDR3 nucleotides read TGCGCCAGCAGCCAAGATCTTGGGGGAGGTTCCGAGACCCAGTACTTC.